Shown below are 24 T cell receptor beta chains from a single sample sequenced in a study of T cells in Graves' hyperthyroidism and ophthalmopathy. Amplification of TCR beta CDR3 regions was performed using RNA transcripts as template. When the TCR CDR3 underwent first-round RT-PCR, the HTBI primer set was used. TCRdb processed the multiplex PCR reads anew with MiXCR; each CDR3 protein has one entry. This sample has more than 500,000 distinct CDR3 sequences, with roughly 14% found just once. Material: blood. The receptors here all came from a woman in her thirties or forties with Graves' ophthalmopathy.

This clonotype was counted ten times or more. This chain uses TRBV29-1 with TRBJ2-7, with TRBD2 matching 7 bases. The CDR3 is 12 amino acids. Germline V gene data show CDR1 as SQVTM and CDR2 as ANQGSEA. Losses at the gene ends were 6 bases for V and 3 bases for J; bases not matched to a gene: 5. CDR3 DNA sequence: TGCAGCGTCCGGGGGGTAGGCTACGAGCAGTACTTC. Protein product: CSVRGVGYEQYF.

This clonotype has just a few counts. The J gene is TRBJ2-7, the V gene TRBV11-2; 9 bases are shared with TRBD1. With 4 bases clipped from V and 3 bases from J, the junction kept 4 bases outside the gene matches. The CDR3 consists of 14 residues. The germline CDR1 and CDR2 sequences are SGHAT and FQNNGV. Here the CDR3 DNA reads TGTGCCAGCAGCTCAGGACAGGGGAACTACGAGCAGTACTTC. Residues: CASSSGQGNYEQYF.

There are many counts of this clonotype. This chain links TRBV30 with TRBJ2-5; D is possibly TRBD2 (6 bases). Trimming took 5 bases from V and 5 from J, leaving 24 bases between them. Germline CDR1 is GTSNPN and CDR2 is SVGIG (reference sequence). CDR3 length: 16 amino acids. The CDR3 loop is CAWGRDSKSPRETQYF. The CDR3, as DNA: TGTGCCTGGGGACGGGACTCAAAATCGCCTCGGGAGACCCAGTACTTC.

J is TRBJ2-2 and V is TRBV5-4, with D possibly matching TRBD2 (5 bases). CDR3 length equals 13 residues. Germline CDR1 reads SGHNT; CDR2 reads YYREEE (reference sequence). V dropped 4 bases and J dropped 7 bases, with 11 bases sitting between them. The CDR3 loop reads CASSQPGYGELFF. CDR3 DNA: TGTGCCAGCAGCCAACCGGGGTACGGGGAGCTGTTTTTT.

In this sample, this clonotype turned up many times. The chain couples TRBV19 to TRBJ2-2, with D perhaps TRBD1 or TRBD2 (5 bases each). Between the trimmed V and J ends, which lost 5 bases and 8 bases, there was a span of 9 bases. The germline CDR1 and CDR2 sequences are LNHDA and SQIVND (reference sequence). This CDR3 contains 12 residues. In DNA form, the CDR3 reads TGTGCCAGTAGTCGGGGACCGGGGGAGCTGTTTTTT. This gives the protein CASSRGPGELFF.

This clonotype appeared many times. The chain employs TRBV7-2 and TRBJ1-2; 7 nucleotides line up with TRBD1. This CDR3 has 14 residues. In germline, CDR1 is SGHTA, CDR2 FQGNSA. V lost 2 bases, J lost 6 bases, and 6 bases stayed unmatched. In DNA form, the CDR3 reads TGTGCCAGCAGCTTAAACCAGGGGGTGAATGGCTACACCTTC. As protein: CASSLNQGVNGYTF.

This clonotype was observed at least ten times. The rearrangement joins TRBV20-1 to TRBJ1-2; unclear D gene. The germline CDR1 and CDR2 sequences are DFQATT and SNEGSKA (reference sequence). The CDR3 is 14 amino acids. V gave up 4 bases and J gave up 8 bases, with 20 bases separating them. CDR3 amino acids: CSAILPGLPQGYTF. CDR3 bases: TGCAGTGCTATCCTCCCGGGCCTCCCCCAGGGCTACACCTTC.

The gene calls are TRBV6-1 and TRBJ2-5; no clear D. With 6 bases removed from V and 2 bases from J, the gap between germline ends came to 16 bases. There are 15 residues in the CDR3. Germline CDR1 MNHNS, CDR2 SASEGT. The CDR3, as DNA: TGTGCCAGCAGCTTTCGAGGATCCGTTCAAGAGACCCAGTACTTC. Protein product: CASSFRGSVQETQYF.

This clonotype was detected ten times or more. One end of the junction fails to match germline, which may point to a read error. V usage is TRBV7-2 and J usage is TRBJ2-7; no reliable D call. The CDR3 runs 12 residues. Germline V CDR1 and CDR2: SGHTA, FQGNSA. CDR3 loop: CASSLAALEQYF. CDR3 bases: TGTGCCAGCAGTTTAGCAGCCCTCGAGCAGTACTTC.

This clonotype occurred many times. The CDR3 region has the DNA TGCAGTGCTAGAGACAAGCAGCGAAACACCATATATTTT. Translation gives CSARDKQRNTIYF. The rearrangement uses TRBV20-1 and TRBJ1-3; D is undetermined. V shed 0 bases and J shed 5 bases, with 8 bases lying between them. CDR3 size: 13 residues. Germline CDR1 reads DFQATT; CDR2 reads SNEGSKA (reference sequence).

This clonotype was seen at least ten times. The genes are TRBV5-1 and TRBJ2-2; TRBD1 aligns across 7 bases. V lost 4 bases, J lost 4 bases, and 10 bases stayed unmatched. Germline CDR1 is SGHRS and CDR2 is YFSETQ. This CDR3 spans 16 amino acids. The chain's CDR3 is CASSKNRDSVTGELFF. CDR3 sequence (DNA): TGCGCCAGCAGCAAAAATCGGGACAGTGTCACCGGGGAGCTGTTTTTT.

This clonotype came up many times. The V gene is TRBV7-9, the J gene TRBJ2-7, with D possibly matching TRBD1 (5 bases). Trimming pared 8 bases from V and 0 bases from J, leaving 5 bases between. Germline CDR1 SEHNR, CDR2 FQNEAQ (reference sequence). There are 11 residues in the CDR3. The DNA for the CDR3 is TGTGCCAGCCAGGGCTCCTACGAGCAGTACTTC. Amino acid sequence: CASQGSYEQYF. Looking up the rest from reference TRBV7-9 and TRBJ2-7 gives the full variable domain: DTGVSQNPRHKITKRGQNVTFRCDPISEHNRLYWYRQTLGQGPEFLTYFQNEAQLEKSRLLSDRFSAERPKGSFSTLEIQRTEQGDSAMYLCASQGSYEQYFGPGTRLTVT.

The sample holds a few counts of this clonotype. The chain is built from TRBV24-1 and TRBJ1-1; TRBD1 agrees at 7 bases. The length of the CDR3 is 18 residues. The V gene end was trimmed by 4 bases and the J gene end by 4 bases; junction bases not matched to a gene: 17. Germline CDR1 and CDR2: KGHDR and SFDVKD. The CDR3 DNA follows: TGTGCCACCAGTGACTTGACAGGGAACTGGACGAGTGGCACTGAAGCTTTCTTT. It codes for CATSDLTGNWTSGTEAFF.

The chain uses TRBV5-1 and TRBJ2-7; 7 bases agree with TRBD1. CDR3 length: 15 residues. The V gene end was trimmed by 0 bases and the J gene end by 7 bases; junction bases not matched to a gene: 10. Germline V gives CDR1 SGHRS, CDR2 YFSETQ. CDR3 nucleotides: TGCGCCAGCAGCTTGGGACAGGGATCTGTGGAGGAGCAGTACTTC. It yields the protein CASSLGQGSVEEQYF.

This clonotype appeared many times. This sequence joins TRBV12-3 or TRBV12-4 and TRBJ2-7; maybe TRBD1 (6 bases). Trimming removed 6 bases from V and 3 bases from J, with 12 bases in between. The length of the CDR3 is 13 residues. In DNA form, the CDR3 reads TGTGCCAGCAGCCAAGGACAGAGCTACGAGCAGTACTTC. Its translation is CASSQGQSYEQYF.

This clonotype was counted between two and nine times. The chain uses TRBV30 and TRBJ2-7; 10 positions match TRBD2. The CDR3 consists of 13 residues. CDR1 and CDR2 (germline): GTSNPN, SVGIG (reference sequence). With V trimmed by 4 bases and J by 4 bases, 4 bases remained unmatched. The CDR3 region is CAWKPGLAYEQYF. The CDR3 DNA is TGTGCCTGGAAGCCGGGACTAGCGTACGAGCAGTACTTC.

This clonotype was detected ten times or more. CDR3 sequence reads: CASSFMPTNQPQHF. For the CDR3, the DNA is TGCGCCAGCAGCTTTATGCCTACCAATCAGCCCCAGCATTTT. The chain recombines TRBV5-1 with TRBJ1-5, with unresolved D. The CDR3 sequence is 14 residues long. Trimming took 2 bases from V and 3 from J, leaving 9 bases between them. Germline V CDR1 and CDR2: SGHRS, YFSETQ.

This clonotype was recorded at least ten times. This rearrangement joins TRBV7-9 to TRBJ2-7; D might be TRBD1 (6 bases). CDR3 length: 13 amino acids. V gave up 5 bases and J gave up 5 bases, with 13 bases separating them. CDR1 is SEHNR and CDR2 is FQNEAQ in the germline V gene (reference sequence). For the CDR3, the DNA is TGTGCCAGCAGCCCCGGGACACCTCACGAGCAGTACTTC. Translating gives CASSPGTPHEQYF.

In this sample, this clonotype turned up a few times. The chain couples TRBV6-2 or TRBV6-3 to TRBJ2-1, with 7 nucleotides matching TRBD2. Germline V gives CDR1 MNHEY, CDR2 SVGEGT. CDR3 length: 17 amino acids. V shed 2 bases and J 1 base; nucleotides not matched to a gene: 8. DNA of the CDR3: TGTGCCAGCAGTTACGGTACCGGGAGGACTTCCTACAATGAGCAGTTCTTC. Translation: CASSYGTGRTSYNEQFF.

This clonotype occurred many times. The chain links TRBV12-3 or TRBV12-4 to TRBJ2-5, with TRBD2 matching 11 bases. V lost 4 bases, J lost 4 bases, and 14 bases stayed unmatched. The CDR3 sequence is 18 residues long. CDR3 sequence reads: CASSSKLAGVAGVETQYF. Written as DNA, the CDR3 is TGTGCCAGCAGTTCCAAACTAGCGGGAGTCGCTGGGGTAGAGACCCAGTACTTC.

In this sample, this clonotype turned up many times. The genes are TRBV4-1 and TRBJ1-2; 9 bases are shared with TRBD1. The J segment lost 4 bases and the V segment lost 2 bases, leaving 5 bases of the junction unmatched. The germline V gene encodes CDR1 MGHRA and CDR2 YSYEKL. The CDR3 is 15 amino acids. DNA for the CDR3: TGCGCCAGCAGCCAACCGGGACAGGGAGGCTATGGCTACACCTTC. This encodes CASSQPGQGGYGYTF.

At least ten counts were recorded for this clonotype. The V and J genes are TRBV11-2 and TRBJ2-7; TRBD1 matches 9 bases. J was trimmed by 5 bases and V by 1 base; bases with no gene match: 6. Germline lookup yields CDR1 SGHAT and CDR2 FQNNGV. The CDR3 loop spans 15 amino acids. The CDR3 is CASSLVGTGYHEQYF. CDR3 DNA sequence: TGTGCCAGCAGCTTAGTCGGGACAGGGTACCACGAGCAGTACTTC.

The V and J genes are TRBV25-1 and TRBJ1-2, with D possibly TRBD1 on 5 matching bases. CDR1 is MGHDK and CDR2 is SYGVNS in the germline V gene. The CDR3 spans 14 residues. V was trimmed by 4 bases and J by 2 bases, leaving 11 bases between them. CDR3 residues: CASSAGMANYGYTF. DNA of the CDR3: TGTGCCAGCAGTGCAGGGATGGCAAACTATGGCTACACCTTC.

This clonotype has just a few counts. The rearrangement links TRBV11-1 to TRBJ1-5; 10 nucleotides line up with TRBD1. There are 17 residues in the CDR3. V shed 1 base, J shed 5 bases, and the junction held 8 bases outside the gene matches. Germline CDR1 SGHAT, CDR2 FQDESV (reference sequence). The DNA for the CDR3 is TGTGCCAGCAGCTTAGACTACCGAGGGACAGGGGATCAGCCCCAGCATTTT. Its translation is CASSLDYRGTGDQPQHF. The whole variable domain, remainder taken from reference TRBV11-1 and TRBJ1-5, is EAEVAQSPRYKITEKSQAVAFWCDPISGHATLYWYRQILGQGPELLVQFQDESVVDDSQLPKDRFSAERLKGVDSTLKIQPAELGDSAMYLCASSLDYRGTGDQPQHFGDGTRLSIL.